This T cell receptor (beta chain) was sequenced in a study of blood T cell repertoires in COVID-19. Under the authors' procedure: Reference gene primer amplification in the assay estimated nucleated cell counts. TCRdb keeps only in-frame clones here, not all; method: immunoSEQ multiplex PCR. V, J and clone size derive from that table, while D and trimming were established from the DNA sequence. The table records around 280,000 clones, just under 85% of them present only once. V was trimmed by 6 bases and J by 3 bases, leaving 8 bases between them. The CDR3 is 11 amino acids. Germline V gives CDR1 DFQATT, CDR2 SNEGSKA (reference sequence).

The receptor comes from a woman in her forties or fifties with active or convalescent COVID-19. This sequence joins TRBV20-1 and TRBJ1-2; D is uncertain. Specimen: peripheral blood. CDR3 residues: CSAPPHYGYTF. The CDR3 nucleotides are TGCAGTGCCCCCCCTCACTATGGCTACACCTTC.